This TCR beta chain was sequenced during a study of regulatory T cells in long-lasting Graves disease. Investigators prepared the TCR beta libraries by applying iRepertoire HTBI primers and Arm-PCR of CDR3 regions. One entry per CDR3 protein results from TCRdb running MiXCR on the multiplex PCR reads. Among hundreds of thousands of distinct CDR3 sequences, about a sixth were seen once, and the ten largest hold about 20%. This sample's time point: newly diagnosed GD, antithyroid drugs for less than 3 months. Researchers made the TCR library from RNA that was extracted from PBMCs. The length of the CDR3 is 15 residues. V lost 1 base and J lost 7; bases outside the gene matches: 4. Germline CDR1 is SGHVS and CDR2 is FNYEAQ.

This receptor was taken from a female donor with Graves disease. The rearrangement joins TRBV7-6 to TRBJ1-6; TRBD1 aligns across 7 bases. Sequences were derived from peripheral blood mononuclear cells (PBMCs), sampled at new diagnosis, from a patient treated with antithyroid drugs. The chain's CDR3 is CASSLDEGANSPLHF. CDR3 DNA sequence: TGTGCCAGCAGCTTAGACGAGGGGGCCAATTCACCCCTCCACTTT.